The sequence of this TCR beta chain was determined in a study of blood T cells in healthy people across ages. General observations from the study: Per million T cells, the diversity of TCR beta decreased roughly linearly as age advanced. Investigators viewed diversity estimates from one million T cells as underestimates, the study reported.

In the case of this clonotype: Its antigen is unidentified. The junction differs from germline at one of its ends, possibly a read error.

A second roughly 7 to 12 cycle PCR used barcoded and J-beta primers. TCRdb reprocessed the 5' RACE reads via MiXCR and lists one record per CDR3 protein. The table lists hundreds of thousands of distinct CDR3 sequences, around 41% of them singletons. This receptor was identified in a man older than 75 in good health. The sample was blood.

CDR3 coding DNA: TGTGCCGGCAGACTATCCGGGACAGGGAACACTGAAGCTTTCTTT. Its translation: CAGRLSGTGNTEAFF. V and J are TRBV6-1 and TRBJ1-1; 8 nucleotides agree with TRBD1. This CDR3 has 15 residues. Per the germline V gene, CDR1 is MNHNS and CDR2 is SASEGT.